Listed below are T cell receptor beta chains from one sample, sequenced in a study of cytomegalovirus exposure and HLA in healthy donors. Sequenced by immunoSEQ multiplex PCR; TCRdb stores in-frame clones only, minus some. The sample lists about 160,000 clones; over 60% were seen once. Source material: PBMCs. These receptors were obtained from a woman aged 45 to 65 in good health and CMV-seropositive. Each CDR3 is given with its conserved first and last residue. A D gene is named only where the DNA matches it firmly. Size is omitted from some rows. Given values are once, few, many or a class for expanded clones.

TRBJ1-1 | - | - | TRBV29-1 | CSVVDGNTEAFF | TGCAGCGTTGTAGACGGGAACACTGAAGCTTTCTTT
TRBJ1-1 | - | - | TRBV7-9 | CASSPQGDTEAFF | TGTGCCAGCAGCCCACAGGGAGACACTGAAGCTTTCTTT
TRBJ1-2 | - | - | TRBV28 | CASKEQARDGYTF | TGTGCCAGCAAGGAACAGGCTCGAGATGGCTACACCTTC
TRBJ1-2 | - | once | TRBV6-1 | CASSDIGSGENYGYTF | TGTGCCAGCAGTGATATAGGATCTGGGGAGAACTATGGCTACACCTTC
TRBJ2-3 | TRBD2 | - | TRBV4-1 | CASSQDFAASGRATDTQYF | TGCGCCAGCAGCCAAGATTTCGCCGCTAGCGGGAGGGCAACAGATACGCAGTATTTT
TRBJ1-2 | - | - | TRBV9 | CASSPLYGYTF | TGTGCCAGCAGCCCCCTCTATGGCTACACCTTC
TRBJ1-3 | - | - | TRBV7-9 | CASSLEQGTRNTIYF | TGTGCCAGCAGCTTAGAACAGGGCACGAGAAACACCATATATTTT
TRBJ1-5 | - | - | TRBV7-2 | CASSQTGMNQPQHF | TGTGCCAGCAGCCAAACAGGGATGAATCAGCCCCAGCATTTT
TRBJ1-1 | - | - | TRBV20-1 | CSARVRGFSFF | TGCAGTGCTAGAGTCCGGGGATTTTCTTTCTTT
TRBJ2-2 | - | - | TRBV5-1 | CASSSAYANTGELFF | TGCGCCAGCAGCTCTGCGTACGCGAACACCGGGGAGCTGTTTTTT